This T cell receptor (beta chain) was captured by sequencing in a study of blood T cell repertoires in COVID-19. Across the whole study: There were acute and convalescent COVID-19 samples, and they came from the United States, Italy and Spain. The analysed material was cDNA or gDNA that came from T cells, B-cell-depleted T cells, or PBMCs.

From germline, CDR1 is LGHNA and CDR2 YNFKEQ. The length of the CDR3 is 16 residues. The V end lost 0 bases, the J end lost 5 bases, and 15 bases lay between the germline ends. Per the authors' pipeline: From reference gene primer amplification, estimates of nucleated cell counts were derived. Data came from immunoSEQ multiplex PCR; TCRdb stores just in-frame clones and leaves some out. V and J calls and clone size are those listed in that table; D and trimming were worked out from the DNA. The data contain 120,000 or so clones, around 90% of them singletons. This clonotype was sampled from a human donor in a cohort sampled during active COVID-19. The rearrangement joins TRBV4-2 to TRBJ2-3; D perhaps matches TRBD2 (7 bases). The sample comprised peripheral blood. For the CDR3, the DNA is TGTGCCAGCAGCCAAGATCGGGCGGGGGCGAGAGATACGCAGTATTTT. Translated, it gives CASSQDRAGARDTQYF.